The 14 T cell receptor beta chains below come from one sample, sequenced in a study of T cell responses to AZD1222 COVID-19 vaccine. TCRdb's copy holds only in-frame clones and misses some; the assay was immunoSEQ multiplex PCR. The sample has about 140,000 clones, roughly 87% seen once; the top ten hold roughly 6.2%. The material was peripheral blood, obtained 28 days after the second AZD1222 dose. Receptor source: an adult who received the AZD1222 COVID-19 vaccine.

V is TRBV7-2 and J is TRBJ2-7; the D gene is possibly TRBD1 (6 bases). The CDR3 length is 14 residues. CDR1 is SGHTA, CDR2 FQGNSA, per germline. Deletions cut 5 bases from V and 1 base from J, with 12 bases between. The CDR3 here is CASSQDRLSYEQYF. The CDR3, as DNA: TGTGCCAGCAGCCAAGACAGGTTGTCCTACGAGCAGTACTTC.

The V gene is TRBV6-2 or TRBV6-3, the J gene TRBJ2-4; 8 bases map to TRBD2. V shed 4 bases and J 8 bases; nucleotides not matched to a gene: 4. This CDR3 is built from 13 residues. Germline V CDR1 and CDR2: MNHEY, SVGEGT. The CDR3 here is CASSSGTRYIQYF. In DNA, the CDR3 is TGTGCCAGCAGTTCCGGGACTAGGTACATTCAGTACTTC.

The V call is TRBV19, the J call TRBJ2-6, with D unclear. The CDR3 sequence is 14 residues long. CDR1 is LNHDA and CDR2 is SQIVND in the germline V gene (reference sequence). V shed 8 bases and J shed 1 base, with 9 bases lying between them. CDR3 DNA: TGTGCCAGTGCTGACTCATCTGGGGCCAACGTCCTGACTTTC. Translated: CASADSSGANVLTF.

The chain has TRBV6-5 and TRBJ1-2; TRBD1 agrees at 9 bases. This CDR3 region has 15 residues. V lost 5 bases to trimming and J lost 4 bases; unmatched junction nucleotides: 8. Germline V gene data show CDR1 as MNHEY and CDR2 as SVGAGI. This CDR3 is CASSPRDRALYGYTF. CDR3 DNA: TGTGCCAGCAGTCCACGGGACAGGGCCCTCTATGGCTACACCTTC.

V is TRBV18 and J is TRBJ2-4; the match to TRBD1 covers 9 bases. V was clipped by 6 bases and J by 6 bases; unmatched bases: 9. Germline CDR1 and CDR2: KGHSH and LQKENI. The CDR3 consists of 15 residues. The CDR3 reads CASSPGQGSINIQYF. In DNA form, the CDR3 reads TGTGCCAGCTCCCCCGGACAGGGGAGTATAAACATTCAGTACTTC.

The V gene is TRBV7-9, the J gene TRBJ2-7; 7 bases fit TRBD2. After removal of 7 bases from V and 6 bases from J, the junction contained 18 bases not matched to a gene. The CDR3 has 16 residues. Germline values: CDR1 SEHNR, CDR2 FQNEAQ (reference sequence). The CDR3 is CASNTLAAGDTVEQYF. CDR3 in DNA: TGTGCCAGCAACACGCTAGCGGCTGGGGATACTGTCGAGCAGTACTTC.

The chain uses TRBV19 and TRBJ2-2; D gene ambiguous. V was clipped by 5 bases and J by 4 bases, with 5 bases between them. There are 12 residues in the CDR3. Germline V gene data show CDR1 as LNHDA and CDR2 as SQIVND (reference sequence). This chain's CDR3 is CASSPSTGELFF. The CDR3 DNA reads TGTGCCAGTAGTCCGAGCACCGGGGAGCTGTTTTTT.

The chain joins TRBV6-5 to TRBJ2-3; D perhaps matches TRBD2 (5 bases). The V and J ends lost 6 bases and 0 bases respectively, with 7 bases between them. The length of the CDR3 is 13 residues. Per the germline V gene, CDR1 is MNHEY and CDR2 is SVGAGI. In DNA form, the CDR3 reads TGTGCCAGCAGCGGGGTTAGCACAGATACGCAGTATTTT. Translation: CASSGVSTDTQYF.

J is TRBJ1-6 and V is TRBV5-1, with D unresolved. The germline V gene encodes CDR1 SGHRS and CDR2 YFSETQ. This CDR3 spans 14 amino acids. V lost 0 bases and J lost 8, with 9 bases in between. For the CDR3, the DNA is TGCGCCAGCAGCTTGGAGAGGATCTATTCACCCCTCCACTTT. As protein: CASSLERIYSPLHF.

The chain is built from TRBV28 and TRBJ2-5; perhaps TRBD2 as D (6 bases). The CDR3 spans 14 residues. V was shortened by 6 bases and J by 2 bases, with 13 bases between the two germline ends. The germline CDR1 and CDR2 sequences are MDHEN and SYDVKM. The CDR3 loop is CASSIGSIQETQYF. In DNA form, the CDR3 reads TGTGCCAGCAGCATCGGGAGTATTCAAGAGACCCAGTACTTC.

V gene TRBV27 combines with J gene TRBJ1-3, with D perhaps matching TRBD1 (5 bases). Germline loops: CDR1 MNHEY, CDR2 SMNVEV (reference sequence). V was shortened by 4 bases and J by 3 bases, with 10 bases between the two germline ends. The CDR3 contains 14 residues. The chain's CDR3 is CASSSKGVGNTIYF. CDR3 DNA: TGTGCCAGCAGTTCGAAAGGGGTTGGAAACACCATATATTTT.

The CDR3 here is CASKPLSFGSTNEKLFF. The CDR3 DNA is TGTGCCAGTAAACCCCTAAGCTTCGGATCAACTAATGAAAAACTGTTTTTT. The chain couples TRBV19 to TRBJ1-4, with unresolved D. There are 17 residues in the CDR3. Trimming removed 7 bases at V and 0 bases at J, with 18 bases between. Germline V gives CDR1 LNHDA, CDR2 SQIVND (reference sequence). Together with reference TRBV19 and TRBJ1-4, the CDR3 gives the full variable domain: DGGITQSPKYLFRKEGQNVTLSCEQNLNHDAMYWYRQDPGQGLRLIYYSQIVNDFQKGDIAEGYSVSREKKESFPLTVTSAQKNPTAFYLCASKPLSFGSTNEKLFFGSGTQLSVL.

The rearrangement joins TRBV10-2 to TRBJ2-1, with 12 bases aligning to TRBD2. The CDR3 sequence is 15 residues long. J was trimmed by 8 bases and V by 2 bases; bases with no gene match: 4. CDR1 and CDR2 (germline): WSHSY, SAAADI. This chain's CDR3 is CASSELAGGPYEQFF. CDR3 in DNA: TGCGCCAGCAGTGAGCTAGCGGGGGGGCCTTATGAGCAGTTCTTC.

The CDR3 protein is CASRGDTSTGELFF. CDR3 coding DNA: TGTGCCAGCAGGGGTGACACTTCCACCGGGGAGCTGTTTTTT. The chain has TRBV2 and TRBJ2-2; D remains unclear. Germline V gives CDR1 SNHLY, CDR2 FYNNEI. The CDR3 length is 14 residues. V lost 6 bases to trimming and J lost 4 bases, with 12 bases between them.